This section outlines one T cell receptor (beta chain) sequence together with its context. The antigen remains unidentified. The length of the CDR3 is 13 residues. Deletions cut 2 bases from V and 1 base from J, with 5 bases between. Germline V gene lookup returns CDR1 KGHSH and CDR2 LQKENI. This sample stems from a study of OX40 agonist ivuxolimab in advanced cancers. At the level of the study: Past anti-PD-1, anti-PD-L1 or anti-CTLA-4 therapy was accepted, and roughly 38% had received some. Three patients, one with hepatocellular carcinoma and two with cutaneous melanoma, responded partially. Study-wide results and limits: Partly responding patients at 0.1-3.0 mg/kg showed some of the smallest clonal expansion.

The protocol was immunoSEQ multiplex PCR, while the TCRdb copy is restricted to in-frame clones and leaves out a portion. The table includes 40,000 to 45,000 clones, 80% detected once. Patients with a history of autoimmune disease or on systemic immunosuppression were excluded. This material consisted of CD4+ or CD8+ T cells sorted from blood, taken in a trial of the OX40 agonist ivuxolimab. The rearrangement joins TRBV18 to TRBJ1-1, with no clear D. This receptor was obtained from an adult with an advanced solid tumor such as melanoma, head and neck, liver or kidney cancer. The chain's CDR3 is CASSPIENTEAFF. CDR3 bases: TGTGCCAGCTCACCAATAGAGAACACTGAAGCTTTCTTT.